This TCR beta chain was captured in a study of prognosis after radiotherapy for stage I lung cancer. General study findings and limits: Reduced unique TCR clone counts were recorded after stereotactic body radiation therapy, with a median of around 10,000 versus 6,500.

The CDR3 has 12 residues. Germline values: CDR1 MNHEY, CDR2 SVGEGT. This clonotype showed up many times. Its cognate antigen is unknown. Compared with germline, one end of the junction differs, possibly owing to a read error. Two-round multiplex PCR amplified TCR beta CDR3 from genomic DNA. Individual primers that were specific to each TRBV and TRBJ gene served in first-round PCR. TCRdb processed the multiplex PCR reads anew with MiXCR; each CDR3 protein has one entry. The sample includes 59,000 or so distinct CDR3 sequences, around a quarter of them seen just once. The clonotype was recovered from a donor at least 50 years old with non-small cell lung cancer. The chain is built from TRBV6-2 or TRBV6-3 and TRBJ2-5, with unresolved D. The sample consisted of PBMCs, taken before or after stereotactic body radiation therapy (not recorded which). CDR3 nucleotides: TGTGCCAGCAGTGAGGTCGGAGAGACCCAGCACTTC. Protein sequence: CASSEVGETQHF.